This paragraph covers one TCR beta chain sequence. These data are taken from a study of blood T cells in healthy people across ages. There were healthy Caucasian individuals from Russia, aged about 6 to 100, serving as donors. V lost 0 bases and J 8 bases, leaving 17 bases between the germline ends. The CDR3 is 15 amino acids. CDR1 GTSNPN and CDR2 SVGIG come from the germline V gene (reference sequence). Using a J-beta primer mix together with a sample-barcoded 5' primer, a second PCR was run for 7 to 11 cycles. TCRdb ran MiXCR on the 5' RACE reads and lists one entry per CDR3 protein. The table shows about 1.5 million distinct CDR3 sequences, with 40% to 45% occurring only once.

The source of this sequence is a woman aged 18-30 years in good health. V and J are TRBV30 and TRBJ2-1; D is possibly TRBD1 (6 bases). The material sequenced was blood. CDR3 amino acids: CAWSVHGGRYDEQFF. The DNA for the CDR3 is TGTGCCTGGAGTGTACATGGGGGCCGTTACGATGAGCAGTTCTTC.